Here is one T cell receptor (beta chain) with its context. Random hexamers served to reverse transcribe roughly 0.5 to 1 ug RNA. TCRdb passed the immunoSEQ multiplex PCR reads through MiXCR, listing each CDR3 protein once. The top ten hold roughly 0.13% of the sample, which has around 160,000 distinct CDR3 sequences, around 96% seen once. The CDR3 has 11 residues. The V end lost 2 bases, the J end lost 8 bases, and 4 bases lay between the germline ends. The data were taken from a study of CD8 T cells in Susac syndrome. The clonotype originates from a human donor in good health. The sample taken for sequencing was CD4+ T cells from PBMCs. This chain links TRBV12-3 or TRBV12-4 with TRBJ2-1, with unresolved D. In nucleotides, the CDR3 is TGTGCCAGCAGTTTACGCGATGAGCAGTTCTTC. Amino acid sequence: CASSLRDEQFF.